This T cell receptor beta chain was identified in a study of response to subunit inactivated influenza vaccine. Trimming took 2 bases from V and 0 from J, leaving 14 bases between them. The CDR3 covers 17 residues. Germline CDR1 and CDR2: SGHVS and FQNEAQ. This clonotype was counted a few times. TCRdb re-called the RT-PCR reads with MiXCR, one entry per CDR3 protein. The sample lists 560,000 or so distinct CDR3 sequences, approximately 7.7% occurring once. This material consisted of PBMCs from blood, taken about 23 months after vaccination. The genes are TRBV7-8 and TRBJ2-1; D is unclear. This TCR derives from a man in his fifties or sixties who received an inactivated influenza vaccine. DNA of the CDR3: TGTGCCAGCAGCTTATTAAGGTTCCAGGACTCCTACAATGAGCAGTTCTTC. Its translation: CASSLLRFQDSYNEQFF. Full variable domain (remainder filled in from reference TRBV7-8 and TRBJ2-1): GAGVSQSPRYKVAKRGQDVALRCDPISGHVSLFWYQQALGQGPEFLTYFQNEAQLDKSGLPSDRFFAERPEGSVSTLKIQRTQQEDSAVYLCASSLLRFQDSYNEQFFGPGTRLTVL.